Listed here are 3 T cell receptor beta chains from one sample, sequenced in a study of siplizumab effects on memory and regulatory T cells. Profiled with immunoSEQ multiplex PCR; TCRdb holds only in-frame clones, not every one. This table has roughly 50,000 clones, about 97% appearing once. Sequencing input: naive CD4+ T cells sorted from blood. The source of these receptors is a human donor in good health.

This clone has just one count. The chain uses TRBV7-9 and TRBJ2-4, with TRBD1 as a possible D gene (5 bases). V lost 3 bases, J lost 6 bases, and 15 bases lay in between. This CDR3 has 15 amino acids. Germline lookup yields CDR1 SEHNR and CDR2 FQNEAQ (reference sequence). The CDR3 coding sequence is TGTGCCAGCAGCTTGGGCCCACATCAGGGAAACATTCAGTACTTC. This gives the protein CASSLGPHQGNIQYF.

The chain couples TRBV6-1 to TRBJ1-5; tentative D call: TRBD1 (6 bases). The germline V and J ends were trimmed by 6 bases and 2 bases, with 14 bases remaining between them. CDR3 length: 15 amino acids. From germline, CDR1 is MNHNS and CDR2 SASEGT. CDR3 sequence (DNA): TGTGCCAGCAGGCATCGGGGGCGGCGCAATCAGCCCCAGCATTTT. Amino acids: CASRHRGRRNQPQHF.

The V and J genes are TRBV6-5 and TRBJ2-5, with D possibly TRBD1 on 5 matching bases. V lost 9 bases, J lost 5 bases, and 13 bases lay in between. The CDR3 consists of 12 residues. Germline V lookup: CDR1 MNHEY, CDR2 SVGAGI. The CDR3 protein is CASSPSGETQYF. In nucleotides, the CDR3 is TGTGCCAGTAGCCCCTCAGGGGAGACCCAGTACTTC.